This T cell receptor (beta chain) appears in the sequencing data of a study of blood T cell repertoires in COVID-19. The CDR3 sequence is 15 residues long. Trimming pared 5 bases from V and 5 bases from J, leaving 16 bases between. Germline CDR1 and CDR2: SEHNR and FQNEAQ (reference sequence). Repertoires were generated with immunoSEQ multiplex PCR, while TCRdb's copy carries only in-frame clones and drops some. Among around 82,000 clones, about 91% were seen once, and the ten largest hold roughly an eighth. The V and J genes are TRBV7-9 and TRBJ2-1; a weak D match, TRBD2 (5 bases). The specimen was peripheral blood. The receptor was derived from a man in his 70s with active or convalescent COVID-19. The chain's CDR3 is CASSPIETEDNEQFF. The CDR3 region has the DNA TGTGCCAGCAGCCCCATTGAGACGGAGGACAATGAGCAGTTCTTC.